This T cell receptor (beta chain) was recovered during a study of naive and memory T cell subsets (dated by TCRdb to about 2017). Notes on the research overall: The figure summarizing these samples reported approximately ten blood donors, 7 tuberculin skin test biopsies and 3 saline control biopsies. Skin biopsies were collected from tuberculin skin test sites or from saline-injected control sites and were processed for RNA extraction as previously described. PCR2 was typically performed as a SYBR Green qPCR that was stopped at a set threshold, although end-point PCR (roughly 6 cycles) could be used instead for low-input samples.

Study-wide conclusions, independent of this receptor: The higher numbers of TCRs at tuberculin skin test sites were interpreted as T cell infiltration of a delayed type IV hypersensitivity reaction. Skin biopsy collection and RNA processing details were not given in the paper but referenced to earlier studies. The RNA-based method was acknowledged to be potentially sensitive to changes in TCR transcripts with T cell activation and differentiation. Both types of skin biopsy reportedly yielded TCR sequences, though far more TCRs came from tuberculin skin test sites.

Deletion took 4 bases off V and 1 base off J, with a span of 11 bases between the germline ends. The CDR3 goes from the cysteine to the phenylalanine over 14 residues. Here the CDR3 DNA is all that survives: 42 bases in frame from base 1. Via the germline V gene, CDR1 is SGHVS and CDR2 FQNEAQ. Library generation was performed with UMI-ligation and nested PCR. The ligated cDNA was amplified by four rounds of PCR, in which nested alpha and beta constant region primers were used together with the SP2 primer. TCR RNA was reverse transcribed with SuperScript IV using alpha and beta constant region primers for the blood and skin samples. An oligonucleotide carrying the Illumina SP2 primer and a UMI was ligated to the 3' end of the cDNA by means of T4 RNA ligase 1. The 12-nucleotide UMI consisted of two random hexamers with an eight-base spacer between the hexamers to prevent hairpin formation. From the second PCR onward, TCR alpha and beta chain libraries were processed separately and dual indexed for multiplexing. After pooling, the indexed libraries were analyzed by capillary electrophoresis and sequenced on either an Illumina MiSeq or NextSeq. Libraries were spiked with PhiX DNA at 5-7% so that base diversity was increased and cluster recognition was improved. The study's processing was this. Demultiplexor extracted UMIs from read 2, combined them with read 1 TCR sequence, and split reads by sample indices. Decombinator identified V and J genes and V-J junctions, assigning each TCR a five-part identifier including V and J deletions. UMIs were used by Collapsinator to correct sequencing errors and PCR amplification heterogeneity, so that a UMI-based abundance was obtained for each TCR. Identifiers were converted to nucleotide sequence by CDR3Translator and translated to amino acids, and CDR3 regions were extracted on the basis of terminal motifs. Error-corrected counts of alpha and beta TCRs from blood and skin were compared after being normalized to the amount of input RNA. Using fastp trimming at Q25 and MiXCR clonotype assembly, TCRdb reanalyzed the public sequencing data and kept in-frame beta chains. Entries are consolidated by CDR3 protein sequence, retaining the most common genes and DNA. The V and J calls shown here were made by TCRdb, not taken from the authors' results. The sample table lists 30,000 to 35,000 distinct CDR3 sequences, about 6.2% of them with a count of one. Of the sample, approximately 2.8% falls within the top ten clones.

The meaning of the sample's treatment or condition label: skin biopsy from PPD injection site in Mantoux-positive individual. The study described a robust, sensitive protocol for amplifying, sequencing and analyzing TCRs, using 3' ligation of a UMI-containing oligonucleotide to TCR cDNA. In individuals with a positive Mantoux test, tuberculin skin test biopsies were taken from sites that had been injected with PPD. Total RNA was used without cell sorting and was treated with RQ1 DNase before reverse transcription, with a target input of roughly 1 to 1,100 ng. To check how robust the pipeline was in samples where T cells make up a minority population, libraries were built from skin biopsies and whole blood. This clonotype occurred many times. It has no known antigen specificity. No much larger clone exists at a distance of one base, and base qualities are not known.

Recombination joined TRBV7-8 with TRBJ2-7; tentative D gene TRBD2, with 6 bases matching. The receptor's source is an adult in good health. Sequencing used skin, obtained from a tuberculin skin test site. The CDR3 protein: CASSSAGLSYEQYF. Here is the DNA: TGTGCCAGCAGCTCCGCGGGGCTATCCTACGAGCAGTACTTC. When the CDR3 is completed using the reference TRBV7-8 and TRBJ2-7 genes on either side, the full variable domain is GAGVSQSPRYKVAKRGQDVALRCDPISGHVSLFWYQQALGQGPEFLTYFQNEAQLDKSGLPSDRFFAERPEGSVSTLKIQRTQQEDSAVYLCASSSAGLSYEQYFGPGTRLTVT.